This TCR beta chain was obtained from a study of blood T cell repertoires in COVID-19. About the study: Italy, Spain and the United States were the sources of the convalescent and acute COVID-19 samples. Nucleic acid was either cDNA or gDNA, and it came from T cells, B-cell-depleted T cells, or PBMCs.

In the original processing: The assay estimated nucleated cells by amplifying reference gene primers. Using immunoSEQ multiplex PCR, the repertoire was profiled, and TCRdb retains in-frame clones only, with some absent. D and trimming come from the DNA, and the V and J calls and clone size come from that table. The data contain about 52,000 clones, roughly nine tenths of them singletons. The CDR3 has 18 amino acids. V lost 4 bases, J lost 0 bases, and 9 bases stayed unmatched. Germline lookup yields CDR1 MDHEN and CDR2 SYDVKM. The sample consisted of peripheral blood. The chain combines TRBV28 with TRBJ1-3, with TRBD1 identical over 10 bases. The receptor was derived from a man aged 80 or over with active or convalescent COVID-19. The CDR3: CASSSPGQGTASGNTIYF. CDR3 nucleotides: TGTGCCAGCAGTTCGCCGGGACAGGGGACCGCCTCTGGAAACACCATATATTTT. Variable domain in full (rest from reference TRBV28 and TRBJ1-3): DVKVTQSSRYLVKRTGEKVFLECVQDMDHENMFWYRQDPGLGLRLIYFSYDVKMKEKGDIPEGYSVSREKKERFSLILESASTNQTSMYLCASSSPGQGTASGNTIYFGEGSWLTVV.